This T cell receptor (beta chain) was captured in a study of control samples from healthy donors and cancer patients. Here immunoSEQ multiplex PCR was the method, and the copy in TCRdb shows in-frame clones only, minus some. The sample records 150,000 to 200,000 clones, 85% to 90% being singletons. The V end was cut by 7 bases, the J end by 8 bases, with 14 bases between. Germline V lookup: CDR1 SQVTM, CDR2 ANQGSEA. The CDR3 contains 11 residues. V usage is TRBV29-1 and J usage is TRBJ1-1, with D possibly being TRBD1 (5 bases). The sequence was obtained from a man aged 25-40 years in good health. Specimen: blood. DNA of the CDR3: TGCAGCGGAAATATAGGGACCGAAGCTTTCTTT. This gives the protein CSGNIGTEAFF.